The sample holds one count of the clone carrying this T cell receptor (beta chain). The CDR3 spans 18 residues. Samples left unsorted employed 80 million to 95 million PBMCs for genomic DNA. The data originate from a study of shared clonotypes between healthy human individuals. Several immunoSEQ 96-well plates shared each subset's DNA, each plate a replicate. It was 300 ng DNA, approximately 30,000 T cell genomes, that went into each replicate PCR of unsorted PBMC. As handled by the study authors: Because ImmunoSEQ provided only junction sequences with no quality scores, the filtering differed. The table came from immunoSEQ multiplex PCR; TCRdb's copy has only in-frame clones and leaves some out. V and J calls and clone size are as listed in that table; D and trimming were resolved from the DNA. The sample shows fewer than 600,000 clones, roughly 72% of them seen only once.

The rearrangement joins TRBV21-1 to TRBJ1-2; the D call in the table, TRBD1, was not verified against the DNA. TRBV21-1 is shown as a pseudogene. The TCR was taken from a woman aged 40 to 55 in good health. Some clones in this sample may be carry-over from other donors' samples. What was sequenced was PBMCs. CDR3 sequence (DNA): TGTGCCAGCAGCGCCGCCGGGACAGGGGGACCCTGGGGCTATGGCTACACCTTC. Its protein is CASSAAGTGGPWGYGYTF.